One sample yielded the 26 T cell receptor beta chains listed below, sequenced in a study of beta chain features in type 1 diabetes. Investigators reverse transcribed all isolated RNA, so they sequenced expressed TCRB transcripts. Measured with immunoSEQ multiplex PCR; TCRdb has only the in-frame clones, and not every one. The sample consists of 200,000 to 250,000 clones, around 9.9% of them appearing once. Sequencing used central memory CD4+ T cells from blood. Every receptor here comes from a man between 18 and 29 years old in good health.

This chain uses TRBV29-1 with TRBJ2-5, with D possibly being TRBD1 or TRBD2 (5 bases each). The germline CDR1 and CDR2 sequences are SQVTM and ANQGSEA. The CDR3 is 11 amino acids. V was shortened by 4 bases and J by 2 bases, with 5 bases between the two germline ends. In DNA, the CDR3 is TGCAGCGTTGGGGGGCAAGAGACCCAGTACTTC. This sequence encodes CSVGGQETQYF.

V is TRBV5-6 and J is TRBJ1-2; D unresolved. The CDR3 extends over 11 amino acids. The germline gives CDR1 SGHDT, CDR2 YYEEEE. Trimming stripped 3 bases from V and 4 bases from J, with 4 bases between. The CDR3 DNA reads TGTGCCAGCAGCTCTTCCTATGGCTACACCTTC. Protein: CASSSSYGYTF.

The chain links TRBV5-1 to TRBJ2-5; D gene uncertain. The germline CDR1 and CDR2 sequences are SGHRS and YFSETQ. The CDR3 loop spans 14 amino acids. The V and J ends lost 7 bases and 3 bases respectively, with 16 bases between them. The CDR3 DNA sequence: TGCGCCAGCGGAGCGTGGACGCGCGAAGAGACCCAGTACTTC. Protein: CASGAWTREETQYF.

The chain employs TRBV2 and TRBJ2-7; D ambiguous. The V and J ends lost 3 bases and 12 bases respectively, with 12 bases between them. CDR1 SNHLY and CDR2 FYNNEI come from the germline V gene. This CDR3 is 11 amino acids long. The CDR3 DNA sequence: TGTGCCAGCAGTGAGGGCACCCTAGGGTACTTC. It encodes CASSEGTLGYF.

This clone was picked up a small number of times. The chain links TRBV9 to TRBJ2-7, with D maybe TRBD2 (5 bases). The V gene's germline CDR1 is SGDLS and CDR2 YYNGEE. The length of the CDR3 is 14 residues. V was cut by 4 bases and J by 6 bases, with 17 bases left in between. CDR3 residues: CASSPTRVMGEQYF. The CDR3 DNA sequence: TGTGCCAGCAGCCCGACGAGGGTGATGGGCGAGCAGTACTTC.

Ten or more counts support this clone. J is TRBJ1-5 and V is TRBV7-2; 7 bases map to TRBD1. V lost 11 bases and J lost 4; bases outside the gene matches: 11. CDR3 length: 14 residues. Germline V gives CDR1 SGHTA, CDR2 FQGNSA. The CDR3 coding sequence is TGTGCCTGGGGCGACAGGGCACGAAATCAGCCCCAGCATTTT. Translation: CAWGDRARNQPQHF.

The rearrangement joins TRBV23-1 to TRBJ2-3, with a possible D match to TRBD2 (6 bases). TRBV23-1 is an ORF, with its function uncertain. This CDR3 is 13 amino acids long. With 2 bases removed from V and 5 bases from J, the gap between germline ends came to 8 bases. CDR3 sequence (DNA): TGCGCCAGCAGTCAACGGGAGTTAGATACGCAGTATTTT. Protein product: CASSQRELDTQYF.

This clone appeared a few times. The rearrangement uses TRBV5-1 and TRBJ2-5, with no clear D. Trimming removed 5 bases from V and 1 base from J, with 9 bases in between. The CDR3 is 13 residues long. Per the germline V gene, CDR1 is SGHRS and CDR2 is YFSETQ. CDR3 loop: CASSTAVQETQYF. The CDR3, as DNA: TGCGCCAGCAGTACGGCAGTCCAAGAGACCCAGTACTTC.

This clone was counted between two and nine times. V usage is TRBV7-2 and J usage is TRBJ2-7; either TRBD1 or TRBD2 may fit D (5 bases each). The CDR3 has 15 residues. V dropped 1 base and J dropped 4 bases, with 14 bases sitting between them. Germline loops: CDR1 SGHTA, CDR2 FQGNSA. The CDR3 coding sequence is TGTGCCAGCAGCTTAGAAGGGGTGGGAGTTTACGAGCAGTACTTC. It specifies CASSLEGVGVYEQYF.

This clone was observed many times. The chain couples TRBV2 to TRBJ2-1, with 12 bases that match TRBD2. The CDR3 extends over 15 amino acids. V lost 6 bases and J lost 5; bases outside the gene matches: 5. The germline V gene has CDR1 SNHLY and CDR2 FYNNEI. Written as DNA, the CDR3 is TGTGCCAGCAGCATTGGACTAGCGGGGAACAATGAGCAGTTCTTC. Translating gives CASSIGLAGNNEQFF.

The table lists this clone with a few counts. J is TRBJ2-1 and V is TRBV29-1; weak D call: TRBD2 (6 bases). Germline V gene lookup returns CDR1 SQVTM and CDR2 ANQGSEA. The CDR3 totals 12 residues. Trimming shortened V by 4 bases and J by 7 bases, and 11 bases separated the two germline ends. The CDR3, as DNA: TGCAGCGTTGTTTTGGGGAGGAATGAGCAGTTCTTC. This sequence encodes CSVVLGRNEQFF.

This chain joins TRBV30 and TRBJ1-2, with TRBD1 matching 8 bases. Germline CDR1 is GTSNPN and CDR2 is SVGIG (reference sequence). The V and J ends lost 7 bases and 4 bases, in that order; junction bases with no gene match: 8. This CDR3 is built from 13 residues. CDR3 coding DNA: TGTGCCTTAAGCAGGGGGCTAGTCTATGGCTACACCTTC. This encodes CALSRGLVYGYTF. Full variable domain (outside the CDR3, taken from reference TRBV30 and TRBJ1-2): SQTIHQWPATLVQPVGSPLSLECTVEGTSNPNLYWYRQAAGRGLQLLFYSVGIGQISSEVPQNLSASRPQDRQFILSSKKLLLSDSGFYLCALSRGLVYGYTFGSGTRLTVV.

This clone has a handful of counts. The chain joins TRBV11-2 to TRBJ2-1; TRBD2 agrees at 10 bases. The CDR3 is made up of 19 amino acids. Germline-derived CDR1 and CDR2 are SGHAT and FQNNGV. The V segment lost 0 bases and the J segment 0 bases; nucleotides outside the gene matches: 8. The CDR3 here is CASSLDSRAGGPSYNEQFF. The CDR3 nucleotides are TGTGCCAGCAGCTTAGACTCGCGAGCGGGAGGGCCCTCCTACAATGAGCAGTTCTTC.

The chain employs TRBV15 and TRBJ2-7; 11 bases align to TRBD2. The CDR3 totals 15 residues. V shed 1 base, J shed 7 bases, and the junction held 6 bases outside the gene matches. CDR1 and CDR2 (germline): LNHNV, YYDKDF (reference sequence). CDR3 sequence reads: CATSRGTSGFLEQYF. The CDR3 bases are TGTGCCACCAGCAGAGGGACTAGCGGGTTTCTGGAGCAGTACTTC.

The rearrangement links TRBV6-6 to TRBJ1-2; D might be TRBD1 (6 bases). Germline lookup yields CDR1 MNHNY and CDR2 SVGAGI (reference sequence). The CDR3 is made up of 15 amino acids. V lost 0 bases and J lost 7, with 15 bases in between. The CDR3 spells CASSYSSGEPSGYTF. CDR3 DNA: TGTGCCAGCAGTTACTCATCAGGGGAACCCTCTGGCTACACCTTC.

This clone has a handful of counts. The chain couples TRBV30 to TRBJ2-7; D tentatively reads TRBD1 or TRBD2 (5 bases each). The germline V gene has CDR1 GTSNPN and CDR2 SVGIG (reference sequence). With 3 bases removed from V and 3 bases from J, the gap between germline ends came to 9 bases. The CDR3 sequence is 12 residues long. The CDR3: CAWRGENYEQYF. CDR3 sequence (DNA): TGTGCCTGGAGGGGGGAGAACTACGAGCAGTACTTC. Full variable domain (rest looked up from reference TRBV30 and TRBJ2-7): SQTIHQWPATLVQPVGSPLSLECTVEGTSNPNLYWYRQAAGRGLQLLFYSVGIGQISSEVPQNLSASRPQDRQFILSSKKLLLSDSGFYLCAWRGENYEQYFGPGTRLTVT.

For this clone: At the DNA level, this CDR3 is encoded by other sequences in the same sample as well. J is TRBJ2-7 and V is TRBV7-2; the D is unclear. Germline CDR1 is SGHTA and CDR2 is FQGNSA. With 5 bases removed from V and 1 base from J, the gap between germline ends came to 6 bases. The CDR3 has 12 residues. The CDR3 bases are TGTGCCAGCAGCCCCTCGTCCTACGAGCAGTACTTC. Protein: CASSPSSYEQYF.

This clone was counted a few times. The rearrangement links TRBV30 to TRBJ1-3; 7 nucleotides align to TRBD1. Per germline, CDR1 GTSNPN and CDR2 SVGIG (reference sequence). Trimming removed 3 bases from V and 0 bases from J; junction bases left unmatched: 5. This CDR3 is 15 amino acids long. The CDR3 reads CAWSGTAHSGNTIYF. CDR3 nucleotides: TGTGCCTGGAGCGGGACAGCTCACTCTGGAAACACCATATATTTT.

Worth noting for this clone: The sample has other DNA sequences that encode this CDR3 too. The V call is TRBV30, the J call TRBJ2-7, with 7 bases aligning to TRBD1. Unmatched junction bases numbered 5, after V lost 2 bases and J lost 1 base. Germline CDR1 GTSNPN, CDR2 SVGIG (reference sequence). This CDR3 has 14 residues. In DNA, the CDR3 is TGTGCCTGGAGTTGGGGCAGGGGGTCCTACGAGCAGTACTTC. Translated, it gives CAWSWGRGSYEQYF.

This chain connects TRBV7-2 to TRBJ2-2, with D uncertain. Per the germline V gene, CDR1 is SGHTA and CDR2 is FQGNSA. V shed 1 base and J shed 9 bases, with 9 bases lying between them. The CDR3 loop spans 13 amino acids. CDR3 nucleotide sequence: TGTGCCAGCAGCTTAGAGGAAGGGCGGGAGCTGTTTTTT. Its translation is CASSLEEGRELFF.

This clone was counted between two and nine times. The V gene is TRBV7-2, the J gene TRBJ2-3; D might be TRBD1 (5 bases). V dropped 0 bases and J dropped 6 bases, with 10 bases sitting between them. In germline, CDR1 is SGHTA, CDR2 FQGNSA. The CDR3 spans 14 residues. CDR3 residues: CASSLAVNRDTQYF. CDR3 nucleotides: TGTGCCAGCAGCTTAGCGGTAAACAGGGATACGCAGTATTTT.

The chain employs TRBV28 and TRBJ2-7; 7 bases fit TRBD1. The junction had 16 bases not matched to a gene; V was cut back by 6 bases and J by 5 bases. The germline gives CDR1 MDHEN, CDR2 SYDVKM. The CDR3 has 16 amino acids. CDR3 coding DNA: TGTGCCAGCAGGTCCTCGGGACAGATGCCTCTTAACGAGCAGTACTTC. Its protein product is CASRSSGQMPLNEQYF.

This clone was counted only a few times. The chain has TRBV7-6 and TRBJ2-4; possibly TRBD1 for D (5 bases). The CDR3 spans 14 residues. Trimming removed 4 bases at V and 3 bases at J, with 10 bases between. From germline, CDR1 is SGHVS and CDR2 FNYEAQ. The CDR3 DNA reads TGTGCCAGCAGCTCCAGGGCCGACAAAAACATTCAGTACTTC. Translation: CASSSRADKNIQYF.

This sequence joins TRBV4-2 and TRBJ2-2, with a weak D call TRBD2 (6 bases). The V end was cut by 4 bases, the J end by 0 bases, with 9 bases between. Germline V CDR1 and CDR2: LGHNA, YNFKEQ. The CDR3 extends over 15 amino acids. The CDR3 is CASSPWEANTGELFF. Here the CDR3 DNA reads TGTGCCAGCAGCCCCTGGGAGGCGAACACCGGGGAGCTGTTTTTT.

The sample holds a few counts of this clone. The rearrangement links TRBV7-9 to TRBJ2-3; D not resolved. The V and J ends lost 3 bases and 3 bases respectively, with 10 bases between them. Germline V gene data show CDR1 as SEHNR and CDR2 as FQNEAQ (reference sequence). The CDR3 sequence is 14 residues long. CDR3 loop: CASSFDLRTDTQYF. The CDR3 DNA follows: TGTGCCAGCAGCTTTGACCTCCGGACAGATACGCAGTATTTT.

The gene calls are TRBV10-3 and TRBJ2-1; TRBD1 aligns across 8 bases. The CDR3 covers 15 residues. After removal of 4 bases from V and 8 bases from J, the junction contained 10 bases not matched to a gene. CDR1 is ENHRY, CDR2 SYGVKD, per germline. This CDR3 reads CAISVGRGHFDEQFF. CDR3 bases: TGTGCCATCAGTGTGGGCAGGGGGCATTTCGATGAGCAGTTCTTC.